The subject of this entry is one T cell receptor beta chain. The antigen is undetermined. The junction does not match germline at one end; this may be a read error. The data belong to a study of blood T cells in healthy people across ages. There are 15 residues in the CDR3. Germline-derived CDR1 and CDR2 are LNHDA and SQIVND (reference sequence). Caucasian individuals from Russia who were healthy and aged roughly 6 to 90 acted as donors. Staff drew 8 to 10 milliliters of peripheral blood from each donor. Notes on the study in general: Considered underestimates were the diversity estimates obtained from one million T cells.

The authors ran a second PCR of roughly 7 to 11 cycles using a sample-barcoded 5' primer and a J-beta primer mix. MiXCR was run by TCRdb on the 5' RACE reads, yielding one entry per CDR3 protein. The repertoire holds almost 800,000 distinct CDR3 sequences, with roughly 60% as singletons. Input material: blood. The sequence derives from a man younger than 40 in good health. The rearrangement uses TRBV19 and TRBJ1-1; 10 bases fit TRBD1. CDR3 protein: CASSLDRGQVTEAFF. The CDR3, as DNA: TGTGCCAGTAGTTTAGACAGGGGGCAGGTCACTGAAGCTTTCTTT.